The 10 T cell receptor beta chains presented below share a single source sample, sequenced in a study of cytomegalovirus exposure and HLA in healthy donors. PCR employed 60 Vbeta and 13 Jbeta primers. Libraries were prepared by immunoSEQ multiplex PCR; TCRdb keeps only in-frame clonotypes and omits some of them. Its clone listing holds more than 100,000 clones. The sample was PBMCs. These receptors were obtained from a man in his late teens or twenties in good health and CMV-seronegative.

The CDR3 spells CASSQGQLKREEYEQYF. DNA of the CDR3: TGCGCCAGCAGCCAAGGTCAACTCAAGCGGGAGGAGTACGAGCAGTACTTC. This chain links TRBV4-1 with TRBJ2-5; 9 nucleotides match TRBD2. The DNA end is more similar to TRBJ2-7, so the J call may be wrong. Per germline, CDR1 MGHRA and CDR2 YSYEKL. The CDR3 has 17 residues.

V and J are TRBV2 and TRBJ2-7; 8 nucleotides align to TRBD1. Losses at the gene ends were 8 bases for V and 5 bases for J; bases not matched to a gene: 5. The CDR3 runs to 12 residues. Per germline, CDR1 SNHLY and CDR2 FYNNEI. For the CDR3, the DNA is TGTGCCAGCTCCGGGACAGGCCACGAGCAGTACTTC. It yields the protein CASSGTGHEQYF.

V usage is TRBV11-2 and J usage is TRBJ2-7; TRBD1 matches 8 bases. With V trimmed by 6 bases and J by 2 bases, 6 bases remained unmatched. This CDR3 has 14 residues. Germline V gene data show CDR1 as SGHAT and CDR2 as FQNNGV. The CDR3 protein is CASSSGQGAYEQYF. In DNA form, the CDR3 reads TGTGCCAGCAGTTCTGGACAGGGAGCCTACGAGCAGTACTTC. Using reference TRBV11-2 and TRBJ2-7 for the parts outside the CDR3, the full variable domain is EAGVAQSPRYKIIEKRQSVAFWCNPISGHATLYWYQQILGQGPKLLIQFQNNGVVDDSQLPKDRFSAERLKGVDSTLKIQPAKLEDSAVYLCASSSGQGAYEQYFGPGTRLTVT.

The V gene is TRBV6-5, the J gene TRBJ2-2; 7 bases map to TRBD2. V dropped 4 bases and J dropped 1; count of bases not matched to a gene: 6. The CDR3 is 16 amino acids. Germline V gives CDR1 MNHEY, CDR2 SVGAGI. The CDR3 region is CASSSPAGMNTGELFF. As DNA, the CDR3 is TGTGCCAGCAGTTCCCCAGCGGGAATGAACACCGGGGAGCTGTTTTTT.

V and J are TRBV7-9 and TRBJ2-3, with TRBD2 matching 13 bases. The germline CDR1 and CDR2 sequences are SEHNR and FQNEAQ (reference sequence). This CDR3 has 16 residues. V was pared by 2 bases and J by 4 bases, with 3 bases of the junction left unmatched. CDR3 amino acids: CASSLRLAGGADTQYF. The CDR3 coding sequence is TGTGCCAGCAGCTTAAGACTAGCGGGGGGCGCAGATACGCAGTATTTT.

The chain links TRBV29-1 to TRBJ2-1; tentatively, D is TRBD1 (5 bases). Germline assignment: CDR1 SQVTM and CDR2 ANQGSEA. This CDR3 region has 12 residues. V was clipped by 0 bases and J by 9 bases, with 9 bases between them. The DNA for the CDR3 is TGCAGCGTTGAAGAGGGGCTCAGTGAGCAGTTCTTC. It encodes CSVEEGLSEQFF.

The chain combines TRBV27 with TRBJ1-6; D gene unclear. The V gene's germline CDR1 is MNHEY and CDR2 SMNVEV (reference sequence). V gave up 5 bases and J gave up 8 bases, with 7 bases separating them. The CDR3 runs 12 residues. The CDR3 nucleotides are TGTGCCAGCAGTCGTTTATATTCACCCCTCCACTTT. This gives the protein CASSRLYSPLHF.

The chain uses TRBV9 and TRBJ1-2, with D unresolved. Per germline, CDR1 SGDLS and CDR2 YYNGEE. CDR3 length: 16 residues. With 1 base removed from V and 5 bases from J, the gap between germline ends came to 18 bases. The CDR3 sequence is CASSVTGNQHLYGYTF. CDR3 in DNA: TGTGCCAGCAGCGTAACGGGAAACCAACACCTATATGGCTACACCTTC. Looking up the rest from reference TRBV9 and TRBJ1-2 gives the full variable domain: DSGVTQTPKHLITATGQRVTLRCSPRSGDLSVYWYQQSLDQGLQFLIQYYNGEERAKGNILERFSAQQFPDLHSELNLSSLELGDSALYFCASSVTGNQHLYGYTFGSGTRLTVV.

Written as DNA, the CDR3 is TGTGCCAGCAGCTGGGGGGCTAGCGGCGACAATGAGCAGTTCTTC. This gives the protein CASSWGASGDNEQFF. V is TRBV5-4 and J is TRBJ2-1; D may be TRBD2 (7 bases). Germline CDR1 SGHNT, CDR2 YYREEE (reference sequence). The length of the CDR3 is 15 residues. The ends were cut back, 3 bases at V and 5 bases at J, with 15 bases in the middle.

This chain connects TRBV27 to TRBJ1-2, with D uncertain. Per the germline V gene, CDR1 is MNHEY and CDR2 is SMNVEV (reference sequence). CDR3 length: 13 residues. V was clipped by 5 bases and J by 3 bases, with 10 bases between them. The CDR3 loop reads CASSLGGYYGYTF. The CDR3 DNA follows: TGTGCCAGCAGTCTAGGTGGTTACTATGGCTACACCTTC.